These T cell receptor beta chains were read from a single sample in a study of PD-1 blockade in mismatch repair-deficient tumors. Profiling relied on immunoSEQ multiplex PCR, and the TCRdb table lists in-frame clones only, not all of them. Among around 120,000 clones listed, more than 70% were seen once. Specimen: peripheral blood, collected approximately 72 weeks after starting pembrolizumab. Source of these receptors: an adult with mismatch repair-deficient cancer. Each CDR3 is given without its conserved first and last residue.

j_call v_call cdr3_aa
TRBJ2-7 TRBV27 ASSAVDRTLYEQY
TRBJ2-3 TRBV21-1 ASSKAGPQDTQY
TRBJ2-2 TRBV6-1 ASSEFAGLGTGWWELF
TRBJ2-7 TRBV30 AWSFGRGPDEQY
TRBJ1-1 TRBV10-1 ASSESLWHEAF
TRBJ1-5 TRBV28 ASSSGQGNQPQH
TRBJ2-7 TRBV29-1 SVVLLAVNYEQY
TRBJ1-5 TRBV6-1 ASRELTGAQPQH
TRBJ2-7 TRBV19 ASSIAFIQGYEQY
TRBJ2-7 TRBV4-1 ASSLLQGANYEQY
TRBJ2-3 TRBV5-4 ASSLAAGEGGTDTQY
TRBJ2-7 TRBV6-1 ASMHPGGAEQY
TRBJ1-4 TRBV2 ASKGLDEKLF
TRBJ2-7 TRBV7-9 ASSLDSSERPPYEQY
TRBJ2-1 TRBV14 ASSQRPGLGYNEQF
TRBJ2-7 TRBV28 ASSTTGTSSNEQY
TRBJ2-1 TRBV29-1 SVEVGSGNNEQF
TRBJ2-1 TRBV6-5 ASSYSGGLAGNEQF
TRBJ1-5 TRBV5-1 ASSETGSQPQH
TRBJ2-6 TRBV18 ASSQKSRPGANVLT
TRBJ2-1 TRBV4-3 ASSQDLWLAGGNEQF
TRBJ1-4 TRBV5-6 ASSYRGTNEKLF
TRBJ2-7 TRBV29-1 SVELNRPSYEQY
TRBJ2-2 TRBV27 ASSFLAVNTGELF
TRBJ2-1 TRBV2 ASTGGGIGNEQF
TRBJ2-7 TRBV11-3 ASSLAAGFHEQY
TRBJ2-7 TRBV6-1 ASSWTSVSYEQY
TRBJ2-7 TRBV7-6 ASSLGAGLPGEQY
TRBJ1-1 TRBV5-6 ASSSAQGAWGKAF
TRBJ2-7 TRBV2 ASRDGTGEFGEQY
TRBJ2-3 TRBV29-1 SVSALAVTDTQY
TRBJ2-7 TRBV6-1 ASSEHPEPPYEQY
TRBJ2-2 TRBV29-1 SVERSDRSTGELF